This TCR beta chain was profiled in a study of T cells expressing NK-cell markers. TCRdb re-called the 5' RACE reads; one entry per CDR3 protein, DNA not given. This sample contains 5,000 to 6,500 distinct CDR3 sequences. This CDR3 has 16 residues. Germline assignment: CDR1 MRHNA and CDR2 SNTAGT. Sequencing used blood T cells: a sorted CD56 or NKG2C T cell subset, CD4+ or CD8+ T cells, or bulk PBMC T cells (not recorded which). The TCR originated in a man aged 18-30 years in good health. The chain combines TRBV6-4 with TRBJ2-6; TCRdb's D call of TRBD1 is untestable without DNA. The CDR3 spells CASSKGADSGANVLTF.